The present TCR beta chain was sequenced within a study of Ad26.COV2.S vaccination and SARS-CoV-2 variants. Study context: The donor participated in the COV1001 trial, in its Ad26.COV2.S arm. Study results and caveats: Individuals receiving vaccine had higher spike-specific TCR breadth than placebo recipients did. Vaccine recipients and placebo recipients showed similar non-spike TCR breadth.

The CDR3 extends over 15 amino acids. Germline V gene lookup returns CDR1 SGHTA and CDR2 FQGNSA. The V end lost 3 bases, the J end lost 3 bases, and 12 bases lay between the germline ends. This clone is a singleton in its sample. Antigen: not known. The sample's treatment: about 20 received Ad26.COV2.S at low or high dose, single or two shots; 5 received placebo; per-sample allocation not given. After the first vaccine or placebo injection, samples were drawn on day 63. Participants' vaccine, an Ad26 vector, delivered Wuhan-strain SARS-CoV-2 spike. Generated by immunoSEQ multiplex PCR, the TCRdb table keeps only in-frame clones and is missing some. The table has approximately 420,000 clones, 85% to 90% seen once.

The source was peripheral blood, collected in a trial of Ad26.COV2.S vaccine versus placebo. The sequence was collected from a person between 18 and 59 years old who received the Ad26.COV2.S COVID-19 vaccine or a placebo. The chain joins TRBV7-2 to TRBJ2-4; possibly TRBD2 for D (5 bases). CDR3 protein: CASSFPLGDKNIQYF. CDR3 nucleotide sequence: TGTGCCAGCAGCTTCCCCTTGGGAGACAAAAACATTCAGTACTTC.